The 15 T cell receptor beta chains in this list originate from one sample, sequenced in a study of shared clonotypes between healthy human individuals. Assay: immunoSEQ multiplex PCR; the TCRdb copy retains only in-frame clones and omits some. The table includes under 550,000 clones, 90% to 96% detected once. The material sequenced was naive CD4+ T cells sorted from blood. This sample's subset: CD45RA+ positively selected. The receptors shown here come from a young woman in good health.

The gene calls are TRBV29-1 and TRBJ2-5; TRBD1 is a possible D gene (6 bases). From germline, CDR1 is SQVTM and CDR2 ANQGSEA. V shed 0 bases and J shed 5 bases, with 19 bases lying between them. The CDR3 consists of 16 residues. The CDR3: CSVEDLGTSSMETQYF. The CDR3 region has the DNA TGCAGCGTTGAAGATCTTGGGACAAGTTCTATGGAGACCCAGTACTTC.

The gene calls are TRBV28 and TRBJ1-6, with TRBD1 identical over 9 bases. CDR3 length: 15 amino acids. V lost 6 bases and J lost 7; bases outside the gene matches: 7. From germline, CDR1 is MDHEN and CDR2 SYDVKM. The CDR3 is CASSVRDRDNSPLHF. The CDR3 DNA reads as TGTGCCAGCAGCGTTCGGGACAGGGACAATTCACCCCTCCACTTT. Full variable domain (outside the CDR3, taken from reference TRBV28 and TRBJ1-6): DVKVTQSSRYLVKRTGEKVFLECVQDMDHENMFWYRQDPGLGLRLIYFSYDVKMKEKGDIPEGYSVSREKKERFSLILESASTNQTSMYLCASSVRDRDNSPLHFGNGTRLTVT.

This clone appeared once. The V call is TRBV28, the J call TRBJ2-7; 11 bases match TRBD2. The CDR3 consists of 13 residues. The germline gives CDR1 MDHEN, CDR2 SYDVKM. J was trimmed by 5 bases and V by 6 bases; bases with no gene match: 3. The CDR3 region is CASRTSGSNEQYF. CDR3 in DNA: TGTGCCAGCAGAACTAGCGGGAGCAACGAGCAGTACTTC.

CDR3 sequence: CASSHGTFTDTQYF. The DNA of the CDR3 is TGTGCCAGCAGCCATGGGACTTTCACAGATACGCAGTATTTT. The chain combines TRBV7-9 with TRBJ2-3; the D gene is possibly TRBD2 (6 bases). With 5 bases removed from V and 2 bases from J, the gap between germline ends came to 11 bases. Germline values: CDR1 SEHNR, CDR2 FQNEAQ (reference sequence). The CDR3 is 14 amino acids.

The CDR3 coding sequence is TGTGCCAGCAGCTTACGCGGGGGGGATGAGCAGTTCTTC. Its protein product is CASSLRGGDEQFF. The chain uses TRBV11-3 and TRBJ2-1, with 9 bases fitting TRBD2. The CDR3 contains 13 residues. Trimming at V came to 2 bases and at J to 8 bases, leaving 1 base not matched to a gene. The germline V gene has CDR1 SGHNT and CDR2 YENEEA.

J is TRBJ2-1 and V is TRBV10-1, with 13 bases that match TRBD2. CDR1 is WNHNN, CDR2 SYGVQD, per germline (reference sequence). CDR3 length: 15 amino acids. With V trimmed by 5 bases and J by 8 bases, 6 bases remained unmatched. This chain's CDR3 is CASSTGLAGAYEQFF. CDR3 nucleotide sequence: TGCGCCAGCAGTACCGGACTAGCGGGAGCCTATGAGCAGTTCTTC.

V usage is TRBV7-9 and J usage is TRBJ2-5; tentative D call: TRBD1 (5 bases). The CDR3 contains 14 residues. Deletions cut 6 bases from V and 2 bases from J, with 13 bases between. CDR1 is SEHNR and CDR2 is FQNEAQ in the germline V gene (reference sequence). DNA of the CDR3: TGTGCCAGCAGGGGGCCCGCGGATCAAGAGACCCAGTACTTC. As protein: CASRGPADQETQYF. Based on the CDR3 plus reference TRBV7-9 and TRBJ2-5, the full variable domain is DTGVSQNPRHKITKRGQNVTFRCDPISEHNRLYWYRQTLGQGPEFLTYFQNEAQLEKSRLLSDRFSAERPKGSFSTLEIQRTEQGDSAMYLCASRGPADQETQYFGPGTRLLVL.

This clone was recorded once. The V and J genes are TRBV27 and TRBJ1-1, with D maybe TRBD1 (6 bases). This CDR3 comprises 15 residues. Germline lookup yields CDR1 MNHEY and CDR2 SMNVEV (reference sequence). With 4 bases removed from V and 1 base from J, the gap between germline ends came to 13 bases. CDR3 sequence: CASSSRGPGNTEAFF. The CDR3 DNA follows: TGTGCCAGCAGTTCCAGGGGCCCGGGGAACACTGAAGCTTTCTTT.

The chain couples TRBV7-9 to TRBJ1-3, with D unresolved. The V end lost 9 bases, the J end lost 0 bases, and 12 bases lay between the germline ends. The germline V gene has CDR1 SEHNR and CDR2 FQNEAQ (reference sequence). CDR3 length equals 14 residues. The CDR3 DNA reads TGTGCCAGTGGGAGGAGATCCTCTGGAAACACCATATATTTT. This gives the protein CASGRRSSGNTIYF.

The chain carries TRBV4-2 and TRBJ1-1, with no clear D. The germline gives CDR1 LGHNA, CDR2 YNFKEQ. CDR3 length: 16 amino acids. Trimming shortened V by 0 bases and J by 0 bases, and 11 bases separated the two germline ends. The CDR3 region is CASSQEGGEMNTEAFF. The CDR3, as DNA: TGTGCCAGCAGCCAAGAAGGAGGCGAAATGAACACTGAAGCTTTCTTT.

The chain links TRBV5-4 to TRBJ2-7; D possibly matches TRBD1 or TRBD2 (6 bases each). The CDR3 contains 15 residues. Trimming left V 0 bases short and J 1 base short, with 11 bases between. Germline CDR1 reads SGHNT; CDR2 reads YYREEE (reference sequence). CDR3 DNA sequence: TGTGCCAGCAGCTTGGACGGAGGGGGGTCCTACGAGCAGTACTTC. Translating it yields CASSLDGGGSYEQYF.

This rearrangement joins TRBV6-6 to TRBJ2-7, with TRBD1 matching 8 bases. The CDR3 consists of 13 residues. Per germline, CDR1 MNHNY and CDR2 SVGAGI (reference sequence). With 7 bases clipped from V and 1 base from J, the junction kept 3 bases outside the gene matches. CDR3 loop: CASTQGASYEQYF. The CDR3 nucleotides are TGTGCCAGCACCCAGGGGGCTTCCTACGAGCAGTACTTC.

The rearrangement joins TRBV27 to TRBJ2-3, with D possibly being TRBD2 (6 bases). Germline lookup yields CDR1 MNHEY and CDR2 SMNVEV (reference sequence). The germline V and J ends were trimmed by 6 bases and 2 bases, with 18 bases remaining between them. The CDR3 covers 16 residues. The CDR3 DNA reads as TGTGCCAGCAGCCCGAACCGGGACTGGTACACAGATACGCAGTATTTT. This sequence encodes CASSPNRDWYTDTQYF.

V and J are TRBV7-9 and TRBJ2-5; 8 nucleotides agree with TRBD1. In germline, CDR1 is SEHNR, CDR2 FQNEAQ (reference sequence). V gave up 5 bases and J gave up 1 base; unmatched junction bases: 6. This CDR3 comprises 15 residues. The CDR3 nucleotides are TGTGCCAGCAGCCCGCGGGACAGGCTCCAAGAGACCCAGTACTTC. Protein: CASSPRDRLQETQYF.

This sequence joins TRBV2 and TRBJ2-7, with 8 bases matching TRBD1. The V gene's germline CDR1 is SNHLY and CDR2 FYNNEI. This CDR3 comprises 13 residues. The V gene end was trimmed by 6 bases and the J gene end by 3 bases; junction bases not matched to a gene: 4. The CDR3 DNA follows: TGTGCCAGCAGCGCGGACAGGGTCTACGAGCAGTACTTC. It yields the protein CASSADRVYEQYF.